This TCR beta chain was found in a study of blood T cell repertoires in COVID-19. CDR3 length equals 15 residues. With 7 bases clipped from V and 0 bases from J, the junction kept 4 bases outside the gene matches. Per the germline V gene, CDR1 is MNHEY and CDR2 is SMNVEV (reference sequence). Sequencing used immunoSEQ multiplex PCR; TCRdb keeps in-frame clones, though not all of them. Of 300,000 to 350,000 clones detected, 85% to 90% appear once; the ten largest clones hold around 4.3%. This clonotype was obtained from a woman under 30 with acute COVID-19. Sequenced input: PBMCs or T cells enriched from blood (not recorded which). The rearrangement joins TRBV27 to TRBJ2-1; TRBD2 aligns across 9 bases. The CDR3: CASTVSGSSYNEQFF. The CDR3 DNA is TGTGCCAGCACCGTTAGCGGGAGCTCCTACAATGAGCAGTTCTTC.